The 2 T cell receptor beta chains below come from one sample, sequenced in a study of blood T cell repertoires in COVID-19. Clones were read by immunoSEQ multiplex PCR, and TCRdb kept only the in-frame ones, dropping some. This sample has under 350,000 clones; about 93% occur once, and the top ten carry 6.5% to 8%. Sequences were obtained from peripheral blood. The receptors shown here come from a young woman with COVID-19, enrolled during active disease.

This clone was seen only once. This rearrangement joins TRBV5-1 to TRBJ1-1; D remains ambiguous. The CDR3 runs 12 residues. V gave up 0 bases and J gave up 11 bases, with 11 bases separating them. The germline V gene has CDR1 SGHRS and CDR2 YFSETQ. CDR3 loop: CASSLVPTEAFF. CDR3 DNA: TGCGCCAGCAGCTTGGTCCCAACGGAGGCTTTCTTT. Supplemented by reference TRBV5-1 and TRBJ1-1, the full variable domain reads KAGVTQTPRYLIKTRGQQVTLSCSPISGHRSVSWYQQTPGQGLQFLFEYFSETQRNKGNFPGRFSGRQFSNSRSEMNVSTLELGDSALYLCASSLVPTEAFFGQGTRLTVV.

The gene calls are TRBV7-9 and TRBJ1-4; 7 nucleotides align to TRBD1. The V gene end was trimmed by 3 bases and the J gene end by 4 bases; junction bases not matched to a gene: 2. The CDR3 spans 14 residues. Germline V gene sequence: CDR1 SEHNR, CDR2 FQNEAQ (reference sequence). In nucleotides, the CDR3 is TGTGCCAGCAGCTTCGGACAGGATAATGAAAAACTGTTTTTT. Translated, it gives CASSFGQDNEKLFF.